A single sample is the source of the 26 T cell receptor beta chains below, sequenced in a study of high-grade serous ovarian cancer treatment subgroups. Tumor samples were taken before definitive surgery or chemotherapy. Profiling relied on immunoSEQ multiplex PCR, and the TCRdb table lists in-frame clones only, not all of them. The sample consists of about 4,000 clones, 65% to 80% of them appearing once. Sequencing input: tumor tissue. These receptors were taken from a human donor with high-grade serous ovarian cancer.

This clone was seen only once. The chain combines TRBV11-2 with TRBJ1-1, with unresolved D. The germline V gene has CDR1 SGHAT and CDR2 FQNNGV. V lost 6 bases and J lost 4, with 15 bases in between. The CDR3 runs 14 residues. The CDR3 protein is CASRTQRLSTEAFF. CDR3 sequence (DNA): TGTGCCAGCAGAACACAGAGACTGAGCACTGAAGCTTTCTTT.

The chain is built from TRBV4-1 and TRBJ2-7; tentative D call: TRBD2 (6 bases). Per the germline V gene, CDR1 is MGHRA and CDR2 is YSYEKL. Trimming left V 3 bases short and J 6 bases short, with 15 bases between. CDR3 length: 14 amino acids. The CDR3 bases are TGCGCCAGCAGCCAGATCATGGGACTCGGCGAGCAGTACTTC. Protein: CASSQIMGLGEQYF.

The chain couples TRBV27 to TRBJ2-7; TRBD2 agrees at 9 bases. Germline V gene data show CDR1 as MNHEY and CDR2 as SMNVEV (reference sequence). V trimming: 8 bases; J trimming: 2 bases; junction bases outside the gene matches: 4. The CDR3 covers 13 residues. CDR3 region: CASGGLAAYEQYF. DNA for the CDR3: TGTGCCAGCGGGGGACTAGCAGCCTACGAGCAGTACTTC.

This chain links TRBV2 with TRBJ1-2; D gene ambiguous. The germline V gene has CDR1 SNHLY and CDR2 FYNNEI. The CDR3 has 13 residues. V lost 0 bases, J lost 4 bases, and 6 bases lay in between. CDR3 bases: TGTGCCAGCAGTGAAGCTCGATCCTATGGCTACACCTTC. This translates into CASSEARSYGYTF.

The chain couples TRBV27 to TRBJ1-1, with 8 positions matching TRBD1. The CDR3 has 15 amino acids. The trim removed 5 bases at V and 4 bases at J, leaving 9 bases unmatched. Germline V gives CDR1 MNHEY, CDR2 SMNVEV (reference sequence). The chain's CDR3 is CASSPSPTGVTEAFF. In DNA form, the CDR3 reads TGTGCCAGCAGTCCCTCCCCGACAGGGGTCACTGAAGCTTTCTTT.

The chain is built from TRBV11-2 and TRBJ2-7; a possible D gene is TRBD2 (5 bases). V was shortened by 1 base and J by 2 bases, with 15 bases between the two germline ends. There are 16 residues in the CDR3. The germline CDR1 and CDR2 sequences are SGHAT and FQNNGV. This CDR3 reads CASSLVGSGLPYEQYF. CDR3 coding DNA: TGTGCCAGCAGCTTAGTGGGGTCCGGACTTCCCTACGAGCAGTACTTC.

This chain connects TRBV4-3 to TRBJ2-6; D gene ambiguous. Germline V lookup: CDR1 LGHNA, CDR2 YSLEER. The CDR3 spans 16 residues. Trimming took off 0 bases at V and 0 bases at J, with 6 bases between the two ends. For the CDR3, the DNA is TGCGCCAGCAGCCAAGATCTCGGCTCTGGGGCCAACGTCCTGACTTTC. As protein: CASSQDLGSGANVLTF.

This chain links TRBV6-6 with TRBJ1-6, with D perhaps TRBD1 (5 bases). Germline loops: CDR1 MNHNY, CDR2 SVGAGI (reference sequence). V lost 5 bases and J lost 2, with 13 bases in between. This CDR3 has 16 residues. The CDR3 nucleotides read TGTGCCAGCAGTCTTCGGGACGTAACCTATAATTCACCCCTCCACTTT. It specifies CASSLRDVTYNSPLHF.

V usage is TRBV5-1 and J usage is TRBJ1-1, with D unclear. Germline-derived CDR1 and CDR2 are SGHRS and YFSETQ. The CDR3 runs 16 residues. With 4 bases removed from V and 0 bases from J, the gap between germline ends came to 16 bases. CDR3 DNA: TGCGCCAGCAGCCGGGATGGAGTAGCCATGAACACTGAAGCTTTCTTT. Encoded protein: CASSRDGVAMNTEAFF.

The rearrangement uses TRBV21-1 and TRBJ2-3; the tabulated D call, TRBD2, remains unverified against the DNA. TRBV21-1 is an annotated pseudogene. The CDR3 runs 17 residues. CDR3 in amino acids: CASSVQIGGGGLDTQYF. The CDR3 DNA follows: TGTGCCAGCAGCGTCCAAATTGGTGGGGGGGGCCTCGATACGCAGTATTTT.

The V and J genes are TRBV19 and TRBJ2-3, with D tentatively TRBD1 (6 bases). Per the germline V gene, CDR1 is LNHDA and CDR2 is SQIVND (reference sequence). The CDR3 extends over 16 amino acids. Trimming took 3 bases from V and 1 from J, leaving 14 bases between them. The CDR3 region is CASSIGAGVRTDTQYF. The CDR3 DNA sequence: TGTGCCAGTAGTATTGGGGCAGGGGTTCGCACAGATACGCAGTATTTT.

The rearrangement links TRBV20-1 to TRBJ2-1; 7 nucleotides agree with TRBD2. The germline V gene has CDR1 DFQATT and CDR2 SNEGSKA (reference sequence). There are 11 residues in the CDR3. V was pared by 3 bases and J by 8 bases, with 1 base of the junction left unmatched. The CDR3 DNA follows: TGCAGTGCTAGCACTAGCGATGAGCAGTTCTTC. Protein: CSASTSDEQFF.

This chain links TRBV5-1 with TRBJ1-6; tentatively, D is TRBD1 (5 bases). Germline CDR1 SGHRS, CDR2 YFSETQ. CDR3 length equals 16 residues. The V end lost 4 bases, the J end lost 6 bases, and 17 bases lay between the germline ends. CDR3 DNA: TGCGCCAGCAGCATAAACCCAGGGACCTTTAATTCACCCCTCCACTTT. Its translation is CASSINPGTFNSPLHF.

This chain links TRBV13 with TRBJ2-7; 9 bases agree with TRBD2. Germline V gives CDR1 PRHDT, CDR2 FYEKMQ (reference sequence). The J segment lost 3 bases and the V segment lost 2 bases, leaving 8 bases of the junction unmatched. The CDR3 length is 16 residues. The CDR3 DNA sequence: TGTGCCAGCAGCTTAATATCGGGGCGGGGGGGCTACGAGCAGTACTTC. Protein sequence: CASSLISGRGGYEQYF.

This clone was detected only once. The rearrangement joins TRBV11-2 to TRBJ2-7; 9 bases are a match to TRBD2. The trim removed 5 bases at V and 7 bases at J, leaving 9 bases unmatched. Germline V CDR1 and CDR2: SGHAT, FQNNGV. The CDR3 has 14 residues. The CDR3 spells CASSARGGAGEQYF. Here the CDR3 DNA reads TGTGCCAGCAGCGCCCGCGGGGGGGCGGGTGAGCAGTACTTC.

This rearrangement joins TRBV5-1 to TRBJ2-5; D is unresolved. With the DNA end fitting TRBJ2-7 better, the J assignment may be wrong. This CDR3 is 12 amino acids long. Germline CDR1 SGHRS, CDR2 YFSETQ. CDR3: CASSLGAYEQYF. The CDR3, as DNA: TGCGCCAGCAGCTTGGGGGCTTACGAGCAGTACTTC.

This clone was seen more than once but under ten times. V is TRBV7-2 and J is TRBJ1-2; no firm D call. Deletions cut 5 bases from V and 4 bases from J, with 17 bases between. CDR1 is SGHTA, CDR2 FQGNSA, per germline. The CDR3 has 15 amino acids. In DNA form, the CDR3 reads TGTGCCAGCAGCCTACTGGGGAGAAGTGGCTATGGCTACACCTTC. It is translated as CASSLLGRSGYGYTF.

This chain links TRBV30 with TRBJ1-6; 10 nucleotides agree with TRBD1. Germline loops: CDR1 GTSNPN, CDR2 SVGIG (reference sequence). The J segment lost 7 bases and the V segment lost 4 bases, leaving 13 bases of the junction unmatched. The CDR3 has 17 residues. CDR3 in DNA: TGTGCCTGGAAAGACAGACAGGGGGCTTTACGGAATTCACCCCTCCACTTT. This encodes CAWKDRQGALRNSPLHF.

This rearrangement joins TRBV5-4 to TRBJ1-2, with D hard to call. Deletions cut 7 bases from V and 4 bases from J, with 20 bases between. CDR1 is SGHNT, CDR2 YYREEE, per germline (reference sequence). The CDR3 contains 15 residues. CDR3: CASARCPGKTYGYTF. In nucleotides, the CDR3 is TGTGCCAGCGCAAGGTGCCCAGGAAAGACCTATGGCTACACCTTC.

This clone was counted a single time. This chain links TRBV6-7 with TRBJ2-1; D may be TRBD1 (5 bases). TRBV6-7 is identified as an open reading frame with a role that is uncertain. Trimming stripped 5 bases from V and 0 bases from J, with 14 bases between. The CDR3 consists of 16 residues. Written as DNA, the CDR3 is TGTGCCAGCAGTACTCGGAGACAGAGCTCCTACAATGAGCAGTTCTTC. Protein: CASSTRRQSSYNEQFF.

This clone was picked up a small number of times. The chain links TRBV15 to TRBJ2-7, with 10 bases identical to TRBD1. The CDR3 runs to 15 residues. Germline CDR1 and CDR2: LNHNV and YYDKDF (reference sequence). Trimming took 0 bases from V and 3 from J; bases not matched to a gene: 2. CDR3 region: CATSRDRTGGYEQYF. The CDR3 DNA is TGTGCCACCAGCAGAGATCGGACAGGGGGCTACGAGCAGTACTTC.

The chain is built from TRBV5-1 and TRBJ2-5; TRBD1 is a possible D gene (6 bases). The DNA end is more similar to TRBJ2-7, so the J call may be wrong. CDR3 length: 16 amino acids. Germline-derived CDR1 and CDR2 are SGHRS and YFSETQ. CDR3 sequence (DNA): TGCGCCAGCAGCCCGTCTACCTGGGACATTTCCTACGAGCAGTACTTC. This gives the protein CASSPSTWDISYEQYF.

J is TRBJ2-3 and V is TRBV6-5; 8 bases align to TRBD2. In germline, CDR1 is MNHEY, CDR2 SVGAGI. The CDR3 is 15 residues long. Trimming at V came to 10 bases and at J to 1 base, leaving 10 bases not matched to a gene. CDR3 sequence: CATQRRRGGTDTQYF. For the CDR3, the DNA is TGTGCCACTCAGCGGCGGCGGGGGGGCACAGATACGCAGTATTTT.

The CDR3 DNA reads as TGTGCCAGCAGTTCGGATGGGGACGAGCAGTACTTC. Protein: CASSSDGDEQYF. The V and J genes are TRBV7-9 and TRBJ2-7; D gene ambiguous. V lost 6 bases and J 5 bases, leaving 11 bases between the germline ends. The CDR3 runs to 12 residues. Germline assignment: CDR1 SEHNR and CDR2 FQNEAQ (reference sequence).

The CDR3 loop is CASSIGSGNTIYF. CDR3 sequence (DNA): TGTGCCAGCAGCATAGGATCGGGAAACACCATATATTTT. The chain recombines TRBV9 with TRBJ1-3, with D uncertain. The CDR3 length is 13 residues. Per germline, CDR1 SGDLS and CDR2 YYNGEE. The V end was cut by 4 bases, the J end by 4 bases, with 9 bases between.

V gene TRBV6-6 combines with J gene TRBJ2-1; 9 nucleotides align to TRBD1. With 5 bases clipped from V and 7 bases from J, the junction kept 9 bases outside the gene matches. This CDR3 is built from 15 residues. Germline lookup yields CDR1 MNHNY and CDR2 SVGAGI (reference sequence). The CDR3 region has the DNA TGTGCCAGCAGTCCTCCGGGACAGGGTATGAATGAGCAGTTCTTC. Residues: CASSPPGQGMNEQFF.